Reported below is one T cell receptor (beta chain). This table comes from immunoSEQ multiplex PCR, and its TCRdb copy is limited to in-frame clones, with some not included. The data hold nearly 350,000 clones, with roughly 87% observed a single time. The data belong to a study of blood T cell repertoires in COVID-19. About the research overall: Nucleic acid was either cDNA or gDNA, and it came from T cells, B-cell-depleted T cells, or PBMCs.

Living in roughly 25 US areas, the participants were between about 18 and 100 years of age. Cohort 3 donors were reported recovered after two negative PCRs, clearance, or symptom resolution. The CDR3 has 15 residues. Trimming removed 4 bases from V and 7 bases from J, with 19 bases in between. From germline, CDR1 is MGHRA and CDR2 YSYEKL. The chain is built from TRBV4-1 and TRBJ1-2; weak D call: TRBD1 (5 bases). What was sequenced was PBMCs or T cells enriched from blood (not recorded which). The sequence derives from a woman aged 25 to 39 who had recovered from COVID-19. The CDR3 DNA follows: TGCGCCAGCAGCCCCATATTCCAGGGCACGTTTGGCTACACCTTC. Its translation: CASSPIFQGTFGYTF.